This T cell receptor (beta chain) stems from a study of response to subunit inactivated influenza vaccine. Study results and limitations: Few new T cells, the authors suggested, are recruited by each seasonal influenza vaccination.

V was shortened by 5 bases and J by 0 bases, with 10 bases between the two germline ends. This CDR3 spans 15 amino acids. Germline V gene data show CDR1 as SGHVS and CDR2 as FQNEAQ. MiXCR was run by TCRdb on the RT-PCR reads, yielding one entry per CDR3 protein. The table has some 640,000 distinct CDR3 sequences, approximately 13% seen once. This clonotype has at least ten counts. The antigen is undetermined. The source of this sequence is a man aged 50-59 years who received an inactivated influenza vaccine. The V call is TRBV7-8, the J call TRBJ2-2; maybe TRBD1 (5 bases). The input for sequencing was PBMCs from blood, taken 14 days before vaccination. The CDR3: CASSTGATNTGELFF. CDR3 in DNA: TGTGCCAGCAGCACAGGAGCCACGAACACCGGGGAGCTGTTTTTT.